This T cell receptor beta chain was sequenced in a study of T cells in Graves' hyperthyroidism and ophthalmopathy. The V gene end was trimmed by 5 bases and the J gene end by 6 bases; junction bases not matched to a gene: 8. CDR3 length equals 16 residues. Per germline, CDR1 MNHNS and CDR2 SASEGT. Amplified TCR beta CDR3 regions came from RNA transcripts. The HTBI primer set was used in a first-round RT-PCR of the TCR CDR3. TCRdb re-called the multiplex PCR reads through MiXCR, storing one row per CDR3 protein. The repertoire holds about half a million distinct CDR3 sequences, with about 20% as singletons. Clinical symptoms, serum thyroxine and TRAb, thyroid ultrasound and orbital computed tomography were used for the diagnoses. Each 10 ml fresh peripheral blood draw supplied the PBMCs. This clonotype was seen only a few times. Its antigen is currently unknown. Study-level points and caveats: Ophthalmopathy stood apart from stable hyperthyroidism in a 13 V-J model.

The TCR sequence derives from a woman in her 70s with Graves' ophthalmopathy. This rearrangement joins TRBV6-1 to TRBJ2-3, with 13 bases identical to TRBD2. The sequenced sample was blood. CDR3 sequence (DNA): TGTGCCAGCAGTACGAGGACTAGCGGGAGTCCCGATACGCAGTATTTT. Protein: CASSTRTSGSPDTQYF.